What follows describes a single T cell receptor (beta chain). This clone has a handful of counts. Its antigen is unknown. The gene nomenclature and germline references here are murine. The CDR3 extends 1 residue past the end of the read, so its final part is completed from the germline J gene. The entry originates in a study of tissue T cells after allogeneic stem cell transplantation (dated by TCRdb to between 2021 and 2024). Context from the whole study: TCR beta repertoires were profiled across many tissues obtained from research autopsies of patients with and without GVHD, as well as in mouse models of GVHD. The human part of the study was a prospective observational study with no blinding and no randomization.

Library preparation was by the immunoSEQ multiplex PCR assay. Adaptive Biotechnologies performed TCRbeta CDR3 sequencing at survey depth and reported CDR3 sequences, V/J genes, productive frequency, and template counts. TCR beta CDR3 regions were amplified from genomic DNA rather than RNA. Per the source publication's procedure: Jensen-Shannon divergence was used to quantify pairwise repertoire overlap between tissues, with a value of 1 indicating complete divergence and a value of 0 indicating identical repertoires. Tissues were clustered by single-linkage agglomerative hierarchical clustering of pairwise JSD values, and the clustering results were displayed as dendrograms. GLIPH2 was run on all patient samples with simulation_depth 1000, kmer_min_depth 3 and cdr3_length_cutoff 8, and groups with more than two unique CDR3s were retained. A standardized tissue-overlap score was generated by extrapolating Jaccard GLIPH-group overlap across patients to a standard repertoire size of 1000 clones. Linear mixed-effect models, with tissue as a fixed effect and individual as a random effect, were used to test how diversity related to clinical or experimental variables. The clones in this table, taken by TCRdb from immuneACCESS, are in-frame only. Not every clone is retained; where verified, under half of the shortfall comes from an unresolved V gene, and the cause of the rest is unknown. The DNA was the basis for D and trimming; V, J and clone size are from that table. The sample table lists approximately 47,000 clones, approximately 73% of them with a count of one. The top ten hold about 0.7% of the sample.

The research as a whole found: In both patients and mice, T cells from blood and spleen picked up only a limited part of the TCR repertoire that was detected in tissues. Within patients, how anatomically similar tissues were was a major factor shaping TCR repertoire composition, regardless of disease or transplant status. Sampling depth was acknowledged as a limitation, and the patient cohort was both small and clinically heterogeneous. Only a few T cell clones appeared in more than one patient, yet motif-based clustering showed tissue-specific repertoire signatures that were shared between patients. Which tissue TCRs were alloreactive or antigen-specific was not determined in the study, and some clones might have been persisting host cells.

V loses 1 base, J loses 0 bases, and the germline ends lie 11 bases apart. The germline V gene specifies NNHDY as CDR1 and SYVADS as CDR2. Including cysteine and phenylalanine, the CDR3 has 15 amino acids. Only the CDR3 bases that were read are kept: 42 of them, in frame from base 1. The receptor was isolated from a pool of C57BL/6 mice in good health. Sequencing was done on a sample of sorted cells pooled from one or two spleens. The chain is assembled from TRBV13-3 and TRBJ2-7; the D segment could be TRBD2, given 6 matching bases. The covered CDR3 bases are TGTGCCAGCAGTGATTCTGGGGCAAGCTCCTATGAACAGTAC. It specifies CASSDSGASSYEQY. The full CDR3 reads CASSDSGASSYEQYF.